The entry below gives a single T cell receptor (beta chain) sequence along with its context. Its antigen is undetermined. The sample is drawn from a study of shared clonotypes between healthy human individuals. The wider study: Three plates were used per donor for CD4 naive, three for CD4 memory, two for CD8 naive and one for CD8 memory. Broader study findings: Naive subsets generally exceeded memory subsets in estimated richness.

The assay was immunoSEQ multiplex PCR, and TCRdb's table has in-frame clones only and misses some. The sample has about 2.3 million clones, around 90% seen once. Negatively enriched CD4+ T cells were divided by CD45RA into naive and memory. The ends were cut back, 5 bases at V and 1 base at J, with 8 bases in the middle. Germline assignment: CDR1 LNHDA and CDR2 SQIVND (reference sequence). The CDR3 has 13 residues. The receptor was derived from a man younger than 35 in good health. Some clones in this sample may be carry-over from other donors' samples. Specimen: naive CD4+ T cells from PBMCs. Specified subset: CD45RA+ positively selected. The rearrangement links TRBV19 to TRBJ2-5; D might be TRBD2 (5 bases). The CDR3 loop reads CASSQRFQETQYF. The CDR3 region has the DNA TGTGCCAGTAGTCAGCGGTTCCAAGAGACCCAGTACTTC.